These 4 T cell receptor beta chains came from one sample sequenced in a study of shared clonotypes between healthy human individuals. The naive CD8 population came from CD45RO-negative cells selected for CCR7, without terminally differentiated effector memory CD45RA+ cells. Only in-frame clones appear in the TCRdb table, and some are missing; sequencing was by immunoSEQ multiplex PCR. The data hold about 680,000 clones, with roughly nine tenths observed a single time. Sequencing used naive CD8+ T cells sorted from blood. The receptors were gathered from a man under 40 in good health.

Details on this clone: A far larger clone is one base from this, pointing to a likely read error. V gene TRBV9 combines with J gene TRBJ2-3, with 7 bases lining up with TRBD1. The V gene's germline CDR1 is SGDLS and CDR2 YYNGEE. The CDR3 totals 18 residues. Here the CDR3 DNA reads TGTGTCAGCAGCGTAGATCCCCACAGGGGACGATTCACAGATACGCAGTATTTT. Translating gives CVSSVDPHRGRFTDTQYF.

The chain has TRBV2 and TRBJ2-7, with TRBD2 matching 9 bases. In germline, CDR1 is SNHLY, CDR2 FYNNEI. The CDR3 totals 15 residues. The trim removed 6 bases at V and 2 bases at J, leaving 8 bases unmatched. CDR3 in DNA: TGTGCCAGCAGAACCGGGACTAGCATTACCTACGAGCAGTACTTC. It yields the protein CASRTGTSITYEQYF.

The chain employs TRBV7-9 and TRBJ2-7, with 7 nucleotides matching TRBD1. Germline V gives CDR1 SEHNR, CDR2 FQNEAQ (reference sequence). J lost 6 bases, V lost 3 bases, and 11 bases had no gene match. The CDR3 is 15 amino acids. The CDR3 sequence: CASSFQGQAYFEQYF. CDR3 DNA: TGTGCCAGCAGCTTTCAAGGACAGGCCTATTTCGAGCAGTACTTC.

The chain uses TRBV5-1 and TRBJ1-1, with 7 bases identical to TRBD1. Germline CDR1 is SGHRS and CDR2 is YFSETQ. CDR3 size: 15 residues. The ends lost 7 bases at V and 1 base at J; junction bases unmatched: 10. CDR3 residues: CASRPFGQANTEAFF. CDR3 DNA sequence: TGCGCCAGCCGACCCTTCGGACAGGCGAACACTGAAGCTTTCTTT.